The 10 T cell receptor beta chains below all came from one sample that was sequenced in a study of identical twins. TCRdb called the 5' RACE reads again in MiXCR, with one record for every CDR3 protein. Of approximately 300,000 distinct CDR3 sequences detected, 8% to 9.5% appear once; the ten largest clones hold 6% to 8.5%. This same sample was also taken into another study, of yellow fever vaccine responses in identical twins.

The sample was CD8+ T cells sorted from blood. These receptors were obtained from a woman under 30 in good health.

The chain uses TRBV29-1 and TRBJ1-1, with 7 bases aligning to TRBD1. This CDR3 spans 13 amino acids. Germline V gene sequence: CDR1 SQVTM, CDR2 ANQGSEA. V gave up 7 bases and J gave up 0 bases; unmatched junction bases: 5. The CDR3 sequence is CSAAGGLNTEAFF. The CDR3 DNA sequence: TGCAGCGCCGCAGGGGGGTTGAACACTGAAGCTTTCTTT. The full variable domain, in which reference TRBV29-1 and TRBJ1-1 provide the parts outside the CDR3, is SAVISQKPSRDICQRGTSLTIQCQVDSQVTMMFWYRQQPGQSLTLIATANQGSEATYESGFVIDKFPISRPNLTFSTLTVSNMSPEDSSIYLCSAAGGLNTEAFFGQGTRLTVV.

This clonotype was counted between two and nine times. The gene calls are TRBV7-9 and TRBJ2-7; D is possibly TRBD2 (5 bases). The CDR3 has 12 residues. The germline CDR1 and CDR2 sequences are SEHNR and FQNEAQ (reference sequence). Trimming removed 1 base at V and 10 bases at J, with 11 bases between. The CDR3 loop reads CASSLEKREQYF. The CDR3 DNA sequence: TGTGCCAGCAGCTTAGAAAAGAGGGAACAGTACTTC.

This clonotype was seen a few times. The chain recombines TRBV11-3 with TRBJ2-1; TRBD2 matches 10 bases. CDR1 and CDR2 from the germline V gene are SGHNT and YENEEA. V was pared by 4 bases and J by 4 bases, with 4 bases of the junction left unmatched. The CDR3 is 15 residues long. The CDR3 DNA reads TGTGCCAGCAGCTACGGGACTAGCGATTACAATGAGCAGTTCTTC. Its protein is CASSYGTSDYNEQFF.

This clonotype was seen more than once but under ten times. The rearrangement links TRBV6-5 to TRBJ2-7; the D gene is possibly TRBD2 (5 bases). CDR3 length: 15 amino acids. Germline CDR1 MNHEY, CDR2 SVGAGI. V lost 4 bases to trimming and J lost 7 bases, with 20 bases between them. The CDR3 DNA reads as TGTGCCAGCAGTTCCCAAATCGAGACCGGGGAAGAGCAGTACTTC. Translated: CASSSQIETGEEQYF.

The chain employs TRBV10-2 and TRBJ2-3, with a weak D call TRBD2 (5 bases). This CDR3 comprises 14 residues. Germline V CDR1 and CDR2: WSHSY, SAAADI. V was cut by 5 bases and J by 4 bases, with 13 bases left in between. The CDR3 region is CASSTGVSADTQYF. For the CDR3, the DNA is TGCGCCAGCAGTACCGGGGTCAGCGCAGATACGCAGTATTTT.

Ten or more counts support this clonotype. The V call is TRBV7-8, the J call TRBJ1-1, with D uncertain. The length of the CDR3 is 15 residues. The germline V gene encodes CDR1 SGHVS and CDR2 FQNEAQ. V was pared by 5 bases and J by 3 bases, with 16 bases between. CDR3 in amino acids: CASSLQVGSDTEAFF. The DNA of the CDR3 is TGTGCCAGCAGCCTCCAGGTGGGTTCGGACACTGAAGCTTTCTTT.

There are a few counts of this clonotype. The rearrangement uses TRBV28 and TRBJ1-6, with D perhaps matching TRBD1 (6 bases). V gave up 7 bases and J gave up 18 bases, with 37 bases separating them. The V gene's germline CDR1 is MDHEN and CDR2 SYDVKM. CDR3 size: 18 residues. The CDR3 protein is CASMSSLEITLLTGSHHF. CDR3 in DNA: TGTGCCAGCATGAGCTCTTTGGAGATAACCCTGCTCACAGGGAGTCACCACTTT.

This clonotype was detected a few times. CDR3 in amino acids: CASSRSYRQETQYF. CDR3 DNA: TGTGCCAGCAGTCGTTCCTACCGACAAGAGACCCAGTACTTC. The chain couples TRBV28 to TRBJ2-5; D not certain. This CDR3 has 14 amino acids. Trimming removed 5 bases at V and 2 bases at J, with 12 bases between. Germline V gene lookup returns CDR1 MDHEN and CDR2 SYDVKM.

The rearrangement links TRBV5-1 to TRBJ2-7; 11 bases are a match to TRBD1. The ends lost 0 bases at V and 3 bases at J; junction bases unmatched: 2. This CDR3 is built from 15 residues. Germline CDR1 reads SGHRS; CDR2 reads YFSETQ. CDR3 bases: TGCGCCAGCAGCTTGGAGGGACAGGGGGGCTACGAGCAGTACTTC. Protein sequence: CASSLEGQGGYEQYF.

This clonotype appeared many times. The CDR3 bases are TGTGCCAGCAGCATCCTCCGGGGCCTCAAAAACTACAATGAGCAGTTCTTC. Protein product: CASSILRGLKNYNEQFF. This chain joins TRBV21-1 and TRBJ2-1; the table's D call, TRBD2, has no DNA check behind it. TRBV21-1 is termed a pseudogene. The CDR3 loop spans 17 amino acids.